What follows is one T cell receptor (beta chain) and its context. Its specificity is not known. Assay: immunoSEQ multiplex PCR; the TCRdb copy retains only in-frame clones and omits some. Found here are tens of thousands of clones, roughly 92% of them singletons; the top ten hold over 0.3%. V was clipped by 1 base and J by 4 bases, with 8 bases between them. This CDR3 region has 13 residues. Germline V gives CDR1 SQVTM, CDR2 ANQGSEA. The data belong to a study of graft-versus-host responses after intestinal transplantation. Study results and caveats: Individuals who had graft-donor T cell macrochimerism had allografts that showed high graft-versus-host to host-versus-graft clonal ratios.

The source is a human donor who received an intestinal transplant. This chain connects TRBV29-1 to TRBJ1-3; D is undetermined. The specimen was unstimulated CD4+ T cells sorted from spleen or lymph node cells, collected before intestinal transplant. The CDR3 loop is CSVEGIGGNTIYF. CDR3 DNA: TGCAGCGTTGAAGGGATAGGAGGAAACACCATATATTTT.